Listed here are 31 T cell receptor beta chains from one sample, sequenced in a study of blood T cells in healthy people across ages (dated by TCRdb to the mid-2010s). The method behind the library was 5' RACE. Sequencing took place on an Illumina HiSeq 2500. The second PCR ran for roughly 7 to 12 cycles and used a J-beta primer mix along with a sample-barcoded 5' primer. Clones were called with MiXCR by TCRdb after fastp trimmed the public reads at Q25, and only in-frame beta chains were retained. Rows matching on CDR3 protein sequence are summarized as one entry with the most common DNA and genes. Present in this sample are around 900,000 distinct CDR3 sequences, roughly half of which were seen just once. About a fifth of the sample is in the top ten clones. The source material was blood. These receptors all come from a woman aged 60-75 years in good health.

J is TRBJ1-1 and V is TRBV7-2; 10 positions agree with TRBD1. Trimming at V came to 6 bases and at J to 4 bases, leaving 8 bases not matched to a gene. The CDR3 is 15 amino acids. Germline values: CDR1 SGHTA, CDR2 FQGNSA. The CDR3 region is CASRFGQGGGTEAFF. CDR3 DNA sequence: TGTGCCAGCAGGTTCGGACAGGGGGGCGGCACTGAAGCTTTCTTT.

J is TRBJ2-7 and V is TRBV7-2; 7 bases are shared with TRBD2. Germline V gene lookup returns CDR1 SGHTA and CDR2 FQGNSA. V gave up 0 bases and J gave up 0 bases; unmatched junction bases: 5. The CDR3 has 16 amino acids. CDR3 in amino acids: CASSLAAGAPSYEQYF. CDR3 sequence (DNA): TGTGCCAGCAGCTTAGCGGCGGGAGCCCCCTCCTACGAGCAGTACTTC.

The chain is built from TRBV29-1 and TRBJ2-5; TRBD1 matches 9 bases. This CDR3 contains 14 residues. The V gene end was trimmed by 5 bases and the J gene end by 3 bases; junction bases not matched to a gene: 7. Germline CDR1 is SQVTM and CDR2 is ANQGSEA. The CDR3 here is CSVRKTGGKETQYF. CDR3 sequence (DNA): TGCAGCGTTCGGAAGACAGGGGGTAAAGAGACCCAGTACTTC.

J is TRBJ2-7 and V is TRBV7-6, with 9 bases that match TRBD1. The CDR3 is made up of 15 amino acids. Trimming removed 4 bases from V and 3 bases from J; junction bases left unmatched: 7. Germline CDR1 and CDR2: SGHVS and FNYEAQ. The CDR3 DNA follows: TGTGCCAGCAGCTCTCAGGGACAGGGTCTCTACGAGCAGTACTTC. It yields the protein CASSSQGQGLYEQYF.

The V call is TRBV20-1, the J call TRBJ2-7; 7 positions agree with TRBD1. The CDR3 has 14 residues. The V gene's germline CDR1 is DFQATT and CDR2 SNEGSKA (reference sequence). With V trimmed by 4 bases and J by 1 base, 7 bases remained unmatched. The CDR3 loop reads CSAKDRELSYEQYF. The DNA of the CDR3 is TGCAGTGCTAAAGACAGGGAATTATCCTACGAGCAGTACTTC.

A few counts support this clonotype. The chain employs TRBV2 and TRBJ2-5; either TRBD1 or TRBD2 may supply D (6 bases each). The CDR3 contains 14 residues. Trimming removed 5 bases from V and 5 bases from J, with 15 bases in between. Per germline, CDR1 SNHLY and CDR2 FYNNEI. The CDR3 DNA sequence: TGTGCCAGCAGTCTAGCGAAAGGGGGGGAGACCCAGTACTTC. It encodes CASSLAKGGETQYF.

This clonotype was counted only a few times. This rearrangement joins TRBV3-1 to TRBJ2-7, with D unresolved. Trimming took 2 bases from V and 4 from J, leaving 15 bases between them. Germline V gene sequence: CDR1 LGHDT, CDR2 YNNKEL (reference sequence). This CDR3 region has 15 residues. The CDR3 loop is CASSQLGSGRYEQYF. The CDR3 nucleotides read TGTGCCAGCAGCCAATTGGGAAGTGGTAGGTACGAGCAGTACTTC.

The rearrangement joins TRBV28 to TRBJ1-1, with D uncertain. V was shortened by 7 bases and J by 9 bases, with 18 bases between the two germline ends. CDR3 length equals 13 residues. Germline V gene lookup returns CDR1 MDHEN and CDR2 SYDVKM. The CDR3 here is CASKAGVNTQAFF. CDR3 in DNA: TGTGCCAGCAAGGCCGGGGTTAATACCCAAGCTTTCTTT.

This chain links TRBV11-1 with TRBJ1-2; TRBD1 is a possible D gene (6 bases). Trimming left V 5 bases short and J 5 bases short, with 12 bases between. CDR3 length: 13 residues. The germline V gene encodes CDR1 SGHAT and CDR2 FQDESV (reference sequence). The DNA of the CDR3 is TGTGCCAGCAGCCGGGACACAGTTTATGGCTACACCTTC. Translating it yields CASSRDTVYGYTF.

This clonotype was found a few times. The rearrangement links TRBV12-3 or TRBV12-4 to TRBJ2-7, with 8 bases fitting TRBD1. The CDR3 spans 15 residues. With 5 bases clipped from V and 4 bases from J, the junction kept 10 bases outside the gene matches. The CDR3 loop reads CASSTRDRLEYEQYF. The CDR3 nucleotides read TGTGCCAGCAGTACCCGGGACAGGCTTGAATACGAGCAGTACTTC.

Worth noting for this clonotype: One end of the junction does not line up with germline, which may come from a read error. The gene calls are TRBV4-2 and TRBJ2-7; D unclear. The CDR3 is 14 residues long. Germline CDR1 reads LGHNA; CDR2 reads YNFKEQ. The CDR3, as DNA: TGTGCCAGCAACCAAGAAGGTTACCGTAACGAGCAGTACTTC. Translating it yields CASNQEGYRNEQYF.

The chain is built from TRBV25-1 and TRBJ2-7; 7 bases fit TRBD1. The germline V gene has CDR1 MGHDK and CDR2 SYGVNS. The CDR3 is 12 amino acids. J lost 6 bases, V lost 6 bases, and 5 bases had no gene match. The CDR3 DNA is TGTGCCAGCAGAACCTCAGGGGGCGAGCAGTACTTC. Its translation is CASRTSGGEQYF.

V usage is TRBV20-1 and J usage is TRBJ2-1; D might be TRBD2 (5 bases). Gene TRBJ2-7 matches the end of the DNA better, so the J call may be wrong. The CDR3 has 13 residues. Germline CDR1 DFQATT, CDR2 SNEGSKA (reference sequence). The CDR3 DNA reads TGCAGTGCTGATAAGGGAGCTTACAATGAGCAGTACTTC. It specifies CSADKGAYNEQYF.

This rearrangement joins TRBV15 to TRBJ2-1; D is perhaps TRBD1 (6 bases). The length of the CDR3 is 17 residues. Looked up from germline, CDR1 is LNHNV and CDR2 is YYDKDF (reference sequence). With 1 base removed from V and 7 bases from J, the gap between germline ends came to 20 bases. The CDR3 sequence is CATSRAKTDRRENEQFF. The DNA for the CDR3 is TGTGCCACCAGCAGAGCAAAGACGGACAGAAGAGAGAATGAGCAGTTCTTC.

This chain links TRBV20-1 with TRBJ1-1; 11 bases match TRBD1. The CDR3 runs to 13 residues. Germline V gene sequence: CDR1 DFQATT, CDR2 SNEGSKA (reference sequence). Trimming took 5 bases from V and 4 from J; bases not matched to a gene: 3. The CDR3 coding sequence is TGCAGTGCTCCCGGGACAGGGGGCACTGAAGCTTTCTTT. Translating gives CSAPGTGGTEAFF.

The gene calls are TRBV20-1 and TRBJ2-7; TRBD2 matches at 8 bases. This CDR3 region has 15 residues. With 4 bases clipped from V and 0 bases from J, the junction kept 8 bases outside the gene matches. Germline V CDR1 and CDR2: DFQATT, SNEGSKA (reference sequence). CDR3 sequence reads: CSAMSGSITSYEQYF. The CDR3 DNA reads TGCAGTGCTATGAGCGGGAGTATAACCTCCTACGAGCAGTACTTC.

This clonotype was picked up a small number of times. The chain recombines TRBV6-5 with TRBJ2-3, with a tentative D call TRBD1 (5 bases). This CDR3 has 16 residues. The V gene lost 2 bases and the J gene lost 2 bases, with 14 bases spanning the gap. CDR1 is MNHEY and CDR2 is SVGAGI in the germline V gene. CDR3 protein: CASSYGPGIPTDTQYF. The DNA of the CDR3 is TGTGCCAGCAGTTACGGGCCAGGGATCCCCACAGATACGCAGTATTTT.

The chain recombines TRBV5-5 with TRBJ2-1; D possibly corresponds to TRBD2 (5 bases). Trimming pared 3 bases from V and 8 bases from J, leaving 12 bases between. This CDR3 is built from 13 residues. Germline CDR1 is SGHKS and CDR2 is YYEKEE (reference sequence). CDR3 loop: CASSYLGRDEQFF. The CDR3 bases are TGTGCCAGCAGCTACCTCGGGCGGGATGAGCAGTTCTTC.

This clonotype came up a few times. The chain uses TRBV7-9 and TRBJ1-1; no definite D call. The CDR3 loop spans 11 amino acids. In germline, CDR1 is SEHNR, CDR2 FQNEAQ (reference sequence). The V end was cut by 6 bases, the J end by 5 bases, with 7 bases between. The CDR3 reads CASSSLTEAFF. The CDR3 region has the DNA TGTGCCAGCAGTTCTTTAACTGAAGCTTTCTTT.

The chain has TRBV11-2 and TRBJ2-1; D is uncertain. V was shortened by 4 bases and J by 6 bases, with 13 bases between the two germline ends. CDR1 SGHAT and CDR2 FQNNGV come from the germline V gene. This CDR3 comprises 14 residues. CDR3 amino acids: CASSSRTKGNEQFF. CDR3 nucleotide sequence: TGTGCCAGCAGCTCACGGACCAAAGGCAATGAGCAGTTCTTC.

This clonotype occurred once. The gene calls are TRBV4-1 and TRBJ2-7; D ambiguous. The germline V gene encodes CDR1 MGHRA and CDR2 YSYEKL. CDR3 length equals 15 residues. V was shortened by 0 bases and J by 5 bases, with 14 bases between the two germline ends. The CDR3 coding sequence is TGCGCCAGCAGCCAAGAGGTATACACCGGCAACGAGCAGTACTTC. Protein product: CASSQEVYTGNEQYF.

Here the CDR3 DNA reads TGCAGTGCTAGGCCTAGAAGTTTTGGTGAGCAGTACTTC. Translation: CSARPRSFGEQYF. The chain uses TRBV20-1 and TRBJ2-4; D ambiguous. This CDR3 spans 13 amino acids. In germline, CDR1 is DFQATT, CDR2 SNEGSKA (reference sequence). The V end was cut by 3 bases, the J end by 13 bases, with 19 bases between.

The table lists this clonotype with many counts. The chain combines TRBV29-1 with TRBJ2-7, with D maybe TRBD1 (6 bases). The CDR3 contains 13 residues. Germline assignment: CDR1 SQVTM and CDR2 ANQGSEA. Trimming pared 2 bases from V and 4 bases from J, leaving 12 bases between. The DNA for the CDR3 is TGCAGCGTTGAATCAGGGGTGGGGTACGAGCAGTACTTC. Protein: CSVESGVGYEQYF.

This chain links TRBV6-1 with TRBJ2-5; D may correspond to TRBD1 or TRBD2 (6 bases each). Germline-derived CDR1 and CDR2 are MNHNS and SASEGT. The CDR3 runs to 12 residues. The V end lost 10 bases, the J end lost 4 bases, and 13 bases lay between the germline ends. For the CDR3, the DNA is TGTGCCACCGCGGGACACCGAGAGACCCAGTACTTC. It encodes CATAGHRETQYF.

The table lists this clonotype with a few counts. This sequence joins TRBV11-2 and TRBJ2-3; 8 nucleotides match TRBD2. This CDR3 has 14 residues. Per germline, CDR1 SGHAT and CDR2 FQNNGV. J was trimmed by 2 bases and V by 7 bases; bases with no gene match: 5. In DNA, the CDR3 is TGTGCCAGCACATTAGCGGGGTACACAGATACGCAGTATTTT. Protein sequence: CASTLAGYTDTQYF. The variable domain in full, completed from reference TRBV11-2 and TRBJ2-3, reads EAGVAQSPRYKIIEKRQSVAFWCNPISGHATLYWYQQILGQGPKLLIQFQNNGVVDDSQLPKDRFSAERLKGVDSTLKIQPAKLEDSAVYLCASTLAGYTDTQYFGPGTRLTVL.

The chain links TRBV11-2 to TRBJ2-1; the D is unclear. Trimming removed 1 base from V and 11 bases from J, with 6 bases in between. The CDR3 loop spans 11 amino acids. Germline V gene lookup returns CDR1 SGHAT and CDR2 FQNNGV. This chain's CDR3 is CASSLGPQQFF. In DNA form, the CDR3 reads TGTGCCAGCAGCTTAGGACCCCAGCAGTTCTTC.

J is TRBJ2-1 and V is TRBV20-1; D not resolved. This CDR3 comprises 11 residues. The germline V and J ends were trimmed by 1 base and 12 bases, with 10 bases remaining between them. The germline V gene has CDR1 DFQATT and CDR2 SNEGSKA (reference sequence). The CDR3 DNA reads as TGCAGTGCTAGAGTTGGGGTCGGGCAGTTCTTC. It translates to CSARVGVGQFF.

The gene calls are TRBV5-1 and TRBJ1-2, with 8 nucleotides matching TRBD1. This CDR3 is 15 amino acids long. Germline CDR1 SGHRS, CDR2 YFSETQ. Trimming cost V 3 bases and J 0 bases; bases outside gene matches: 4. The CDR3 reads CASSSQGEANYGYTF. The CDR3, as DNA: TGCGCCAGCAGCTCACAGGGGGAAGCTAACTATGGCTACACCTTC.

This clonotype has a handful of counts. The CDR3 DNA sequence: TGTGCCAGCAGCCGACCCGGAGACTACGCCTACGAGCAGTACTTC. This encodes CASSRPGDYAYEQYF. The chain couples TRBV11-2 to TRBJ2-7; possibly TRBD2 for D (5 bases). Trimming took off 5 bases at V and 2 bases at J, with 16 bases between the two ends. The CDR3 runs 15 residues. Germline V gene sequence: CDR1 SGHAT, CDR2 FQNNGV.

J is TRBJ2-5 and V is TRBV4-1; tentative D call: TRBD2 (6 bases). The DNA end is more similar to TRBJ2-7, so the J call may be wrong. The CDR3 loop spans 17 amino acids. CDR1 MGHRA and CDR2 YSYEKL come from the germline V gene. The CDR3 loop reads CASSLRDGTRSSYEQYF. The CDR3 DNA reads TGCGCCAGCAGCCTCCGGGACGGGACTCGATCCTCCTACGAGCAGTACTTC.

A remark on this clonotype: An end of the junction does not agree with germline; a read error may underlie this. V usage is TRBV28 and J usage is TRBJ1-2; tentative D call: TRBD1 (5 bases). The V gene's germline CDR1 is MDHEN and CDR2 SYDVKM. The CDR3 has 13 amino acids. CDR3 residues: CASGGRNNYGSTF. The CDR3 nucleotides read TGTGCCAGCGGGGGTCGTAATAACTATGGCTCCACCTTC.